The following is a T cell receptor beta chain sequence with its context. The target antigen is unknown. The data were taken from a study of cytomegalovirus exposure and HLA in healthy donors. Across the study: Within the Caucasian-associated ancestry cluster were roughly 82% of the roughly 400 genotyped donors.

Amplification used 60 Vbeta primers and 13 Jbeta primers. Data came from immunoSEQ multiplex PCR; TCRdb stores just in-frame clones and leaves some out. The table lists 150,000 to 190,000 clones, 75% of them singletons, with more than 1.2% in the top ten. Study results and caveats: There were some V segments, including TRBV6-2 and TRBV6-3, excluded as indistinguishable. Reportedly, TCR beta sequences accurately predicted HLA-A and HLA-B alleles in most subjects.

The CDR3 covers 12 residues. The J segment lost 8 bases and the V segment lost 5 bases, leaving 5 bases of the junction unmatched. The germline V gene has CDR1 MNHNS and CDR2 SASEGT. Sequenced sample: PBMCs. This chain connects TRBV6-1 to TRBJ1-1, with 7 nucleotides matching TRBD1. The receptor's source is a man in his late teens or twenties in good health and CMV-seronegative. The CDR3 nucleotides read TGTGCCAGCAGTAACCCGGACAGGGAAGCTTTCTTT. It is translated as CASSNPDREAFF.